Each of the 12 T cell receptor beta chains below was sequenced from the same sample in a study of shared clonotypes between healthy human individuals. The assay was immunoSEQ multiplex PCR, and TCRdb's table has in-frame clones only and misses some. Of approximately 1.1 million clones detected, about 80% appear once; the ten largest clones hold under 0.6%. The sample was memory CD4+ T cells from PBMCs. The sample's subset: CD45RA-negative fraction. Receptor source: a man between 18 and 29 years old in good health. Some clones in this sample may be carry-over from other donors' samples.

This chain connects TRBV30 to TRBJ2-5; tentatively, D is TRBD1 or TRBD2 (5 bases each). Trimming cost V 0 bases and J 8 bases, with 16 bases left between them. Looked up from germline, CDR1 is GTSNPN and CDR2 is SVGIG (reference sequence). The CDR3 is made up of 14 amino acids. The CDR3 spells CAWSVLVRGSTQYF. The CDR3 region has the DNA TGTGCCTGGAGTGTACTGGTCCGGGGCTCTACCCAGTACTTC.

J is TRBJ1-1 and V is TRBV5-4, with TRBD1 matching over 10 bases. With 0 bases clipped from V and 2 bases from J, the junction kept 7 bases outside the gene matches. The CDR3 length is 17 residues. Germline V gene data show CDR1 as SGHNT and CDR2 as YYREEE (reference sequence). The CDR3 region has the DNA TGTGCCAGCAGCTTGGGGGGACAGGGGAGGATAAACACTGAAGCTTTCTTT. It translates to CASSLGGQGRINTEAFF.

V gene TRBV5-4 combines with J gene TRBJ2-7, with 7 bases that match TRBD1. J was trimmed by 1 base and V by 1 base; bases with no gene match: 2. The CDR3 spans 14 residues. Germline-derived CDR1 and CDR2 are SGHNT and YYREEE (reference sequence). The CDR3 loop is CASSLRDRSYEQYF. The CDR3 coding sequence is TGTGCCAGCAGCTTGCGGGACAGATCCTACGAGCAGTACTTC.

The rearrangement joins TRBV13 to TRBJ2-5; 7 bases are shared with TRBD1. The CDR3 sequence is 14 residues long. V shed 4 bases and J 2 bases; nucleotides not matched to a gene: 4. Per the germline V gene, CDR1 is PRHDT and CDR2 is FYEKMQ (reference sequence). This CDR3 reads CASSSTTGQETQYF. In DNA form, the CDR3 reads TGTGCCAGCAGCTCGACGACAGGGCAAGAGACCCAGTACTTC. The full variable domain, completed using reference TRBV13 and TRBJ2-5, is AAGVIQSPRHLIKEKRETATLKCYPIPRHDTVYWYQQGPGQDPQFLISFYEKMQSDKGSIPDRFSAQQFSDYHSELNMSSLELGDSALYFCASSSTTGQETQYFGPGTRLLVL.

This clone was seen only once. The chain recombines TRBV9 with TRBJ2-1, with 8 positions matching TRBD1. Germline V gene lookup returns CDR1 SGDLS and CDR2 YYNGEE. The CDR3 contains 12 residues. The V and J ends lost 7 bases and 10 bases, in that order; junction bases with no gene match: 7. The DNA of the CDR3 is TGTGCCAGCGGTGCAGGGGGCAGCGAGCAGTTCTTC. This sequence encodes CASGAGGSEQFF.

CDR3 DNA sequence: TGTGCCAGCAGTTTCTTAACGGGGGATCATCAGCCCCAGCATTTT. It codes for CASSFLTGDHQPQHF. The V call is TRBV28, the J call TRBJ1-5; tentatively, D is TRBD1 (5 bases). The CDR3 sequence is 15 residues long. With 3 bases removed from V and 5 bases from J, the gap between germline ends came to 14 bases. CDR1 MDHEN and CDR2 SYDVKM come from the germline V gene.

This clone is a singleton in its sample. V and J are TRBV19 and TRBJ1-2, with D maybe TRBD1 (5 bases). CDR1 and CDR2 (germline): LNHDA, SQIVND (reference sequence). The CDR3 is made up of 14 amino acids. V lost 6 bases, J lost 5 bases, and 16 bases lay in between. CDR3 coding DNA: TGTGCCAGTAGCCAGACAGTCCGGGGGTATGGCTACACCTTC. This sequence encodes CASSQTVRGYGYTF.

The chain combines TRBV5-1 with TRBJ2-1; D call uncertain. Trimming stripped 4 bases from V and 5 bases from J, with 7 bases between. Germline V lookup: CDR1 SGHRS, CDR2 YFSETQ. The length of the CDR3 is 12 residues. As DNA, the CDR3 is TGCGCCAGCAGCGGAGAAAACAATGAGCAGTTCTTC. Translating it yields CASSGENNEQFF.

V and J are TRBV6-5 and TRBJ2-7; D possibly corresponds to TRBD1 (6 bases). Per the germline V gene, CDR1 is MNHEY and CDR2 is SVGAGI. The CDR3 consists of 14 residues. V lost 6 bases to trimming and J lost 3 bases, with 15 bases between them. As DNA, the CDR3 is TGTGCCAGCAGCCGATCTGGGGGCCGCTACGAGCAGTACTTC. As protein: CASSRSGGRYEQYF.

This clone occurred a few times. The rearrangement joins TRBV30 to TRBJ2-7; TRBD1 matches 8 bases. This CDR3 region has 16 residues. The germline CDR1 and CDR2 sequences are GTSNPN and SVGIG (reference sequence). The V and J ends lost 4 bases and 4 bases, in that order; junction bases with no gene match: 15. The CDR3 DNA follows: TGTGCCTGGACACCACCGTGGCAGGGGGCCGGGTACGAGCAGTACTTC. Translating it yields CAWTPPWQGAGYEQYF.

To note about this clone: Other DNA sequences within the sample encode an identical CDR3. The gene calls are TRBV6-6 and TRBJ2-7; D is perhaps TRBD1 or TRBD2 (5 bases each). The CDR3 has 13 residues. Trimming took off 5 bases at V and 1 base at J, with 9 bases between the two ends. Looked up from germline, CDR1 is MNHNY and CDR2 is SVGAGI (reference sequence). In nucleotides, the CDR3 is TGTGCCAGCAGTCGGGACGGATCCTACGAGCAGTACTTC. Encoded protein: CASSRDGSYEQYF.

This clone was counted only a few times. The chain has TRBV7-9 and TRBJ2-7, with TRBD1 as a possible D gene (5 bases). V lost 5 bases and J 2 bases, leaving 13 bases between the germline ends. CDR3 size: 14 residues. Per the germline V gene, CDR1 is SEHNR and CDR2 is FQNEAQ (reference sequence). The CDR3 spells CASSPQGGTYEQYF. DNA of the CDR3: TGTGCCAGCAGCCCCCAGGGCGGTACCTACGAGCAGTACTTC.